The clone carrying this T cell receptor (beta chain) was found many times. Its antigen is still unknown. This specimen comes from a study of T cells in Graves' hyperthyroidism and ophthalmopathy. This CDR3 is 11 amino acids long. Germline assignment: CDR1 KGHSH and CDR2 LQKENI. V was trimmed by 5 bases and J by 5 bases, leaving 3 bases between them. From RNA transcripts, TCR beta CDR3 regions were amplified. With the HTBI primer set, the TCR CDR3 went through a first round of RT-PCR. TCRdb recomputed calls from the multiplex PCR reads with MiXCR, one row per CDR3 protein. The profile shows hundreds of thousands of distinct CDR3 sequences, 14% of them singletons. Disease lasting under 3 months, a NOSPECS grade of at least 4, and a Clinical Activity Score of at least 3 were features of the ophthalmopathy patients. Lactation, pregnancy, other autoimmune disease or uncontrolled infection excluded patients.

General observations from the study: The model identified upcoming ophthalmopathy a median about 7.1 months ahead of onset.

The specimen sequenced was blood. The chain joins TRBV18 to TRBJ1-4, with D unresolved. This receptor was obtained from a woman in her forties or fifties with Graves' ophthalmopathy. The CDR3 is CASSSNEKLFF. CDR3 in DNA: TGTGCCAGCTCATCGAATGAAAAACTGTTTTTT.